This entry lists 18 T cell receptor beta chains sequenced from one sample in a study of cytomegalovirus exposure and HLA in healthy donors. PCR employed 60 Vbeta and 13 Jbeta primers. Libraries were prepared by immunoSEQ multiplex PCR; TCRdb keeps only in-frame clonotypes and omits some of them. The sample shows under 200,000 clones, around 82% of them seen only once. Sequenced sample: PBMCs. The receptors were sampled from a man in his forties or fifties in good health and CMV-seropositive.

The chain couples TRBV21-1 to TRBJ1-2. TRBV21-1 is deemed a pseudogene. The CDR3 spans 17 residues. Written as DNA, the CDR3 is TGTGCCAGCAGCAAAGCTCCAACGGGGGGTTTTAACTATGGCTACACCTTC. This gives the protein CASSKAPTGGFNYGYTF.

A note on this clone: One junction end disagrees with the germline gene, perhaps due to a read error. CDR3 residues: CSSRQEGEKLFF. DNA of the CDR3: TGTTCCAGCCGACAAGAGGGTGAAAAACTGTTTTTT. This rearrangement joins TRBV7-9 to TRBJ1-4; D remains ambiguous. Germline V gene lookup returns CDR1 SEHNR and CDR2 FQNEAQ (reference sequence). The CDR3 extends over 12 amino acids.

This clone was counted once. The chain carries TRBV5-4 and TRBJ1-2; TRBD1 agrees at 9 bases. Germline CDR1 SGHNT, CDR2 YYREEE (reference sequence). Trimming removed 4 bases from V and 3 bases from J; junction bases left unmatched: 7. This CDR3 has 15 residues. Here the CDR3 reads CASSPGQGTHYGYTF. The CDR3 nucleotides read TGTGCCAGCAGCCCCGGACAGGGGACCCACTATGGCTACACCTTC.

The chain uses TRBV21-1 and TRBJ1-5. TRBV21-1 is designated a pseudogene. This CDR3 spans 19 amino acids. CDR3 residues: CASSASGPKIGVANQPQHF. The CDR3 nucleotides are TGTGCCAGCAGCGCTAGCGGTCCCAAAATAGGGGTGGCCAATCAGCCCCAGCATTTT.

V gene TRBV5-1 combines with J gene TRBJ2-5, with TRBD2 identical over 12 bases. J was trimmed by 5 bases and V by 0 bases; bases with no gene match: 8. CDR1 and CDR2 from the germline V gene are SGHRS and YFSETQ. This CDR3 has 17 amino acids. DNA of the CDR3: TGCGCCAGCAGCTTGGCTAGCGGGAGGGGTGCTTTGGAGACCCAGTACTTC. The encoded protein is CASSLASGRGALETQYF.

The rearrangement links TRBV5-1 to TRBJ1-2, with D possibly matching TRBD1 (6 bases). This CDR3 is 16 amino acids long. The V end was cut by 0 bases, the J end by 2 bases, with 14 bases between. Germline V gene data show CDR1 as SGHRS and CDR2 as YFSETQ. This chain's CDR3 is CASSLAVRGRNYGYTF. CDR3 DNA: TGCGCCAGCAGCTTGGCCGTCAGGGGAAGGAACTATGGCTACACCTTC.

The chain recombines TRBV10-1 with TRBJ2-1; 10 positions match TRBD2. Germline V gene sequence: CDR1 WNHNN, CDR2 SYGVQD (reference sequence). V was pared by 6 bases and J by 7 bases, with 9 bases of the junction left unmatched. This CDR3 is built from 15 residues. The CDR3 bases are TGCGCCAGCAGAGTACAGCGGGAGGGGAGAAATGAGCAGTTCTTC. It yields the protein CASRVQREGRNEQFF.

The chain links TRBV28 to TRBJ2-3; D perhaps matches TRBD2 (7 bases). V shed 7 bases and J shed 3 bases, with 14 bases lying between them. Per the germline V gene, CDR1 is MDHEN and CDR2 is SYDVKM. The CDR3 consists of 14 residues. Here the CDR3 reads CASKGGGQTDTQYF. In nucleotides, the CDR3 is TGTGCCAGCAAGGGGGGGGGCCAGACAGATACGCAGTATTTT.

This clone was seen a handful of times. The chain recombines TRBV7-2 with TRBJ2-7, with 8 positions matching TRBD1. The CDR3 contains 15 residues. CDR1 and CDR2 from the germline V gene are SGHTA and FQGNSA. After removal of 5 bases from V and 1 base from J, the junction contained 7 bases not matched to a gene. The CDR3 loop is CASSPSRQGSYEQYF. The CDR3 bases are TGTGCCAGCAGCCCCTCGAGACAGGGGTCCTACGAGCAGTACTTC. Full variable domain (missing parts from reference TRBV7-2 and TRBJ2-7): GAGVSQSPSNKVTEKGKDVELRCDPISGHTALYWYRQSLGQGLEFLIYFQGNSAPDKSGLPSDRFSAERTGGSVSTLTIQRTQQEDSAVYLCASSPSRQGSYEQYFGPGTRLTVT.

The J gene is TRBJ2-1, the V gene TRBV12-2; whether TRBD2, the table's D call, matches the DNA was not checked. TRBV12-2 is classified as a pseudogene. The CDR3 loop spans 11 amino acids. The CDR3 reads CASRSREEQFF. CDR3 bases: TGTGCAAGTCGCTCTCGGGAGGAGCAGTTCTTC.

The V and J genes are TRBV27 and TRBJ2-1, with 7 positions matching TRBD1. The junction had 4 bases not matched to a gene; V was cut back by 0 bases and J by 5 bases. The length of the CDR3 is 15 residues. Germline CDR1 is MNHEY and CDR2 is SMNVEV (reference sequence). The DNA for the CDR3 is TGTGCCAGCAGTTTATCGGGACAGAGGCACAATGAGCAGTTCTTC. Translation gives CASSLSGQRHNEQFF.

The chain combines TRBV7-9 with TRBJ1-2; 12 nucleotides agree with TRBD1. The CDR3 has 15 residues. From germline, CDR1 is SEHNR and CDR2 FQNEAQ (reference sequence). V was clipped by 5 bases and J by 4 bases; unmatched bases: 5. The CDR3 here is CASSRDRGQGYGYTF. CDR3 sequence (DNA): TGTGCCAGCAGCCGGGACAGGGGGCAGGGCTATGGCTACACCTTC.

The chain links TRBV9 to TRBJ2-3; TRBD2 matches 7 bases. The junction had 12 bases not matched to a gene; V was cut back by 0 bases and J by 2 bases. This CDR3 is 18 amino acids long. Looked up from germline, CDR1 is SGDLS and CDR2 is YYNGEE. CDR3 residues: CASSVDEWASGNTDTQYF. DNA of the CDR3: TGTGCCAGCAGCGTAGATGAGTGGGCTAGCGGAAACACAGATACGCAGTATTTT.

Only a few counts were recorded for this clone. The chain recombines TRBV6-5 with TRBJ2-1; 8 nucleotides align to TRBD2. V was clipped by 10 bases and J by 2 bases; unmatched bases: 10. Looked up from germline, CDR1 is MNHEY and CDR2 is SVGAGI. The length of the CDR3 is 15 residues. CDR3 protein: CATSTGTRAYNEQFF. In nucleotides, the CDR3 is TGTGCCACCTCGACCGGGACTAGGGCCTACAATGAGCAGTTCTTC.

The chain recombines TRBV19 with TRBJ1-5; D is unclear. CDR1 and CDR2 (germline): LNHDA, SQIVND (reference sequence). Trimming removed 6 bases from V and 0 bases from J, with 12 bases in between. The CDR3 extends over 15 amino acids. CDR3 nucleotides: TGTGCCAGTAGCAGAGGCTCAGCTAGCAATCAGCCCCAGCATTTT. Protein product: CASSRGSASNQPQHF.

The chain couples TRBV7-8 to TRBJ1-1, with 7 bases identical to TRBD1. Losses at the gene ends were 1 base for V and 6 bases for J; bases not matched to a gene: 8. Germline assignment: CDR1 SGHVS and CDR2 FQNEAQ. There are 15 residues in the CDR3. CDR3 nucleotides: TGTGCCAGCAGCTTAGGGGGCAGGGGGGTTGCTGAAGCTTTCTTT. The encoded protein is CASSLGGRGVAEAFF.

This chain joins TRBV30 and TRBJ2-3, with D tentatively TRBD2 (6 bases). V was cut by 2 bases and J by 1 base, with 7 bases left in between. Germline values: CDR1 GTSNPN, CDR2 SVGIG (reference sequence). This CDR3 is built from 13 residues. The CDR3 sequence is CAWSPSGTDTQYF. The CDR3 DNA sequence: TGTGCCTGGAGTCCTAGCGGCACAGATACGCAGTATTTT.

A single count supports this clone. CDR3 nucleotide sequence: TGTGCCAGCAGCCCGCAGGAAGACGAGCAGTACTTC. Protein product: CASSPQEDEQYF. The chain couples TRBV28 to TRBJ2-7; D remains unclear. Germline V gene data show CDR1 as MDHEN and CDR2 as SYDVKM. Trimming stripped 6 bases from V and 5 bases from J, with 11 bases between. The CDR3 contains 12 residues. The variable domain in full, with the rest retrieved from reference TRBV28 and TRBJ2-7, is DVKVTQSSRYLVKRTGEKVFLECVQDMDHENMFWYRQDPGLGLRLIYFSYDVKMKEKGDIPEGYSVSREKKERFSLILESASTNQTSMYLCASSPQEDEQYFGPGTRLTVT.